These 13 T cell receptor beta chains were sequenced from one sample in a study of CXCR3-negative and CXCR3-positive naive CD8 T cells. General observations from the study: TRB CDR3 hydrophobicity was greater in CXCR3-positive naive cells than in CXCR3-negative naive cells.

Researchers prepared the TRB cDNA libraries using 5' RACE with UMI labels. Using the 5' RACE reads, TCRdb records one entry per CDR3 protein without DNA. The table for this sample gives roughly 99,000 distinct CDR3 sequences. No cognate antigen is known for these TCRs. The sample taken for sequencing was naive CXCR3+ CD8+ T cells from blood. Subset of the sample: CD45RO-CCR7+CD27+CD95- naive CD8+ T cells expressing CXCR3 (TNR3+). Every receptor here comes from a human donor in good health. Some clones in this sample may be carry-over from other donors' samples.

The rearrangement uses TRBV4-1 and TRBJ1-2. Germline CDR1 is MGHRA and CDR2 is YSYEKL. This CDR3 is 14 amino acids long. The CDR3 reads CASSQEASFYGYTF.

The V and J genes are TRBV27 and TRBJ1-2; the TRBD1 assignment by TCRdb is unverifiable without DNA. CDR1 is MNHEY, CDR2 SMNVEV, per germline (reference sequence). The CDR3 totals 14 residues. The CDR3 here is CASSFGGPNYGYTF.

CDR3 region: CASSLLPGDTDTQYF. The chain combines TRBV7-3 with TRBJ2-3; TCRdb names TRBD1, which stays unverified in the absence of DNA. The germline CDR1 and CDR2 sequences are SGHTA and FQGTGA. This CDR3 has 15 residues.

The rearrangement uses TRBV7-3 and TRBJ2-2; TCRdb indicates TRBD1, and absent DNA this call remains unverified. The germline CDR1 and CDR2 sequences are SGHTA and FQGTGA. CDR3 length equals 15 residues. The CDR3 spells CASSSGTTPTGELFF.

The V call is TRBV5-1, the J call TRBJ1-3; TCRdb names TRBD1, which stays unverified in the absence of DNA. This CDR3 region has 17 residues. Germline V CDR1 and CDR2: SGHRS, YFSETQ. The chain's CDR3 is CASSLESGTGTGNTIYF.

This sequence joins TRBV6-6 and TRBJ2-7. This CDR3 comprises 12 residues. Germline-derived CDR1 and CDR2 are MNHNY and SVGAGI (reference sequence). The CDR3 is CASSPPLYEQYF.

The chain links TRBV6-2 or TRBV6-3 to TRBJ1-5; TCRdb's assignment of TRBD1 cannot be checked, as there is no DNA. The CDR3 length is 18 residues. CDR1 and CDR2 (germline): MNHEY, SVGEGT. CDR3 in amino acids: CVSSYSLGSPDPNQPQHF.

The CDR3 region is CSVTAGIGNTIYF. The chain uses TRBV29-1 and TRBJ1-3. From germline, CDR1 is SQVTM and CDR2 ANQGSEA. CDR3 length: 13 residues.

CDR3 in amino acids: CASRGDGLNEKLFF. The rearrangement uses TRBV5-1 and TRBJ1-4; as DNA is missing, the TRBD1 call by TCRdb cannot be tested. Germline CDR1 reads SGHRS; CDR2 reads YFSETQ. The CDR3 is 14 residues long.

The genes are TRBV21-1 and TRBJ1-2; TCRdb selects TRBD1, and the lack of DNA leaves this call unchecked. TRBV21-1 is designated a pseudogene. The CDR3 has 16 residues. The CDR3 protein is CASSHRTGQGNCGYTF.

The CDR3 protein is CASSQDRGRGPGYTF. J is TRBJ1-2 and V is TRBV3-1; the TRBD1 assignment by TCRdb is unverifiable without DNA. The CDR3 runs to 15 residues. From germline, CDR1 is LGHDT and CDR2 YNNKEL (reference sequence).

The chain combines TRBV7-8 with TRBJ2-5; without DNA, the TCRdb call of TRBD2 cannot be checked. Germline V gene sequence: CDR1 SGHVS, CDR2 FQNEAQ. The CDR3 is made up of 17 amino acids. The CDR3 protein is CASSPFSGGPDQETQYF.

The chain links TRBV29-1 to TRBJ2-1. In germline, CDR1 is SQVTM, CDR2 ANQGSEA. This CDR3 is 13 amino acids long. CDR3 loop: CSVLVGPSIEQFF.